The 18 T cell receptor beta chains below come from one sample, sequenced in a study of cytomegalovirus exposure and HLA in healthy donors. Researchers ran the PCR with 60 Vbeta and 13 Jbeta primers. TCRdb's table, derived via immunoSEQ multiplex PCR, lists solely in-frame clones and lacks some. The sample lists about 190,000 clones, over 60% seen once, with about 5% in the top ten. The sample consisted of PBMCs. The receptor set was obtained from a man younger than 45 in good health and CMV-seropositive.

V gene TRBV25-1 combines with J gene TRBJ2-7, with D tentatively TRBD1 (5 bases). This CDR3 is 15 amino acids long. V gave up 4 bases and J gave up 5 bases, with 18 bases separating them. Per germline, CDR1 MGHDK and CDR2 SYGVNS. The CDR3 sequence is CASSGPTEALDEQYF. The CDR3 DNA follows: TGTGCCAGCAGTGGGCCGACAGAGGCCCTTGACGAGCAGTACTTC.

The chain carries TRBV9 and TRBJ2-1; 9 nucleotides agree with TRBD2. CDR1 and CDR2 from the germline V gene are SGDLS and YYNGEE. Losses at the gene ends were 2 bases for V and 4 bases for J; bases not matched to a gene: 4. The CDR3 sequence is 15 residues long. The CDR3 reads CASSVRLAGYNEQFF. The CDR3 nucleotides read TGTGCCAGCAGCGTGCGTCTAGCGGGATACAATGAGCAGTTCTTC.

The CDR3 nucleotides are TGTGCCAGCAGTGAGGGGTTCTCCCGGGGATATCAGCCCCAGCATTTT. It encodes CASSEGFSRGYQPQHF. V and J are TRBV6-1 and TRBJ1-5; D ambiguous. V lost 3 bases, J lost 5 bases, and 17 bases lay in between. Germline CDR1 reads MNHNS; CDR2 reads SASEGT. This CDR3 contains 16 residues.

The chain employs TRBV25-1 and TRBJ2-7; TRBD1 is a possible D gene (6 bases). With 4 bases removed from V and 2 bases from J, the gap between germline ends came to 15 bases. In germline, CDR1 is MGHDK, CDR2 SYGVNS. CDR3 length: 15 amino acids. In nucleotides, the CDR3 is TGTGCCAGCAGTGTTAGCACGGGACAAACCTACGAGCAGTACTTC. Translating gives CASSVSTGQTYEQYF.

The rearrangement joins TRBV27 to TRBJ2-7; 9 bases map to TRBD2. The CDR3 contains 14 residues. The V and J ends lost 5 bases and 0 bases, in that order; junction bases with no gene match: 2. Germline assignment: CDR1 MNHEY and CDR2 SMNVEV (reference sequence). The CDR3 spells CASSVSGSSYEQYF. Written as DNA, the CDR3 is TGTGCCAGCAGTGTTAGCGGGAGCTCCTACGAGCAGTACTTC.

The gene calls are TRBV9 and TRBJ1-1; D is ambiguous. This CDR3 comprises 14 residues. Trimming left V 0 bases short and J 4 bases short, with 10 bases between. The germline CDR1 and CDR2 sequences are SGDLS and YYNGEE. The CDR3 nucleotides read TGTGCCAGCAGCGTAGCGGGGTTCGGCACTGAAGCTTTCTTT. Protein sequence: CASSVAGFGTEAFF.

This clone was found a few times. The chain carries TRBV4-1 and TRBJ1-1; 7 bases fit TRBD1. The trim removed 4 bases at V and 5 bases at J, leaving 19 bases unmatched. This CDR3 region has 18 residues. CDR1 and CDR2 (germline): MGHRA, YSYEKL. The CDR3 sequence is CASSPGGVLRDRRTEAFF. Here the CDR3 DNA reads TGCGCCAGCAGCCCCGGCGGGGTTTTACGGGACAGACGGACTGAAGCTTTCTTT.

This clone has a handful of counts. This chain connects TRBV13 to TRBJ2-1; a weak D match, TRBD2 (6 bases). CDR3 length: 18 amino acids. Germline V gives CDR1 PRHDT, CDR2 FYEKMQ (reference sequence). Between the trimmed V and J ends, which lost 1 base and 10 bases, there was a span of 26 bases. The CDR3 region is CASSLEERVGGQVGEQFF. For the CDR3, the DNA is TGTGCCAGCAGCTTAGAGGAGCGGGTGGGCGGGCAGGTCGGCGAGCAGTTCTTC.

The V gene is TRBV1, the J gene TRBJ1-1; the table gives TRBD1 as D, unverified against the DNA. TRBV1 is termed a pseudogene. The CDR3 runs to 14 residues. The CDR3 DNA reads as TGCACCAGCAAGTCTCACAGGAGGAACACTGAAGCTTTCTTT. Protein: CTSKSHRRNTEAFF.

The sample holds a few counts of this clone. The CDR3 region has the DNA TGTGCCTGGAACAGGGCCGCGGGAGACACCATATATTTT. The encoded protein is CAWNRAAGDTIYF. This chain connects TRBV30 to TRBJ1-3; tentative D call: TRBD1 (6 bases). V was clipped by 4 bases and J by 8 bases, with 15 bases between them. Germline V gene sequence: CDR1 GTSNPN, CDR2 SVGIG (reference sequence). This CDR3 region has 13 residues.

V usage is TRBV27 and J usage is TRBJ2-5, with 10 positions matching TRBD2. CDR1 is MNHEY and CDR2 is SMNVEV in the germline V gene (reference sequence). The length of the CDR3 is 16 residues. V shed 1 base, J shed 4 bases, and the junction held 6 bases outside the gene matches. The CDR3 DNA is TGTGCCAGCAGTTTATACAGCGGGGGGGCGCGAGAGACCCAGTACTTC. This codes for CASSLYSGGARETQYF.

The V and J genes are TRBV30 and TRBJ2-7; D gene ambiguous. V lost 5 bases and J lost 6, with 11 bases in between. Germline CDR1 GTSNPN, CDR2 SVGIG (reference sequence). This CDR3 is built from 11 residues. The CDR3 here is CAWGGVREQYF. In nucleotides, the CDR3 is TGTGCCTGGGGCGGAGTACGCGAGCAGTACTTC.

This clone was detected only once. The chain has TRBV6-5 and TRBJ2-5; possibly TRBD2 for D (5 bases). Germline V lookup: CDR1 MNHEY, CDR2 SVGAGI. The CDR3 extends over 13 amino acids. V was trimmed by 7 bases and J by 5 bases, leaving 14 bases between them. CDR3 nucleotide sequence: TGTGCCAGCACCGCCGCCGGGGTTGAGACCCAGTACTTC. It codes for CASTAAGVETQYF.

The V and J genes are TRBV4-3 and TRBJ2-5, with D maybe TRBD2 (5 bases). V was trimmed by 1 base and J by 0 bases, leaving 12 bases between them. Germline CDR1 LGHNA, CDR2 YSLEER. CDR3 length equals 16 residues. CDR3 loop: CASSQASGSYQETQYF. In nucleotides, the CDR3 is TGCGCCAGCAGCCAAGCGAGCGGATCGTACCAAGAGACCCAGTACTTC.

This chain connects TRBV30 to TRBJ1-5; 7 bases line up with TRBD1. The CDR3 spans 14 residues. With 5 bases clipped from V and 4 bases from J, the junction kept 8 bases outside the gene matches. Germline V gene lookup returns CDR1 GTSNPN and CDR2 SVGIG (reference sequence). CDR3 coding DNA: TGTGCCTGGGGAAGACAGGGTGGGAATCAGCCCCAGCATTTT. Protein: CAWGRQGGNQPQHF.

V is TRBV20-1 and J is TRBJ2-7; tentative D call: TRBD2 (6 bases). V was cut by 5 bases and J by 3 bases, with 8 bases left in between. From germline, CDR1 is DFQATT and CDR2 SNEGSKA (reference sequence). The CDR3 loop spans 11 amino acids. CDR3 in amino acids: CSAPGLYEQYF. CDR3 in DNA: TGCAGTGCTCCGGGACTCTACGAGCAGTACTTC.

This clone came up a few times. The rearrangement uses TRBV6-5 and TRBJ2-1, with 7 nucleotides matching TRBD1. The CDR3 covers 11 residues. The ends lost 6 bases at V and 8 bases at J; junction bases unmatched: 1. The germline V gene encodes CDR1 MNHEY and CDR2 SVGAGI. The CDR3, as DNA: TGTGCCAGCAGGCAGGGGGATGAGCAGTTCTTC. Its protein product is CASRQGDEQFF.

This clone came up a few times. The genes are TRBV19 and TRBJ2-5; a weak D match, TRBD1 (6 bases). The V and J ends lost 3 bases and 7 bases respectively, with 18 bases between them. The CDR3 consists of 15 residues. Looked up from germline, CDR1 is LNHDA and CDR2 is SQIVND (reference sequence). For the CDR3, the DNA is TGTGCCAGTAGTATGCAGGGGCCGTCCCGGGGGACCCAGTACTTC. Translation gives CASSMQGPSRGTQYF.